This entry describes one TCR beta chain. Method: immunoSEQ multiplex PCR; TCRdb's copy keeps in-frame clones and lacks some. Among more than 50,000 clones listed, 85% to 90% were seen once. The data are from a study of blood T cell repertoires in COVID-19. In germline, CDR1 is SGDLS, CDR2 YYNGEE. The CDR3 consists of 16 residues. J was trimmed by 8 bases and V by 2 bases; bases with no gene match: 10. Material: peripheral blood. The J gene is TRBJ2-1, the V gene TRBV9; the match to TRBD2 covers 10 bases. This TCR was recovered from a man in his sixties with active COVID-19. Here the CDR3 reads CASSVTSGERGHEQFF. The CDR3 nucleotides read TGTGCCAGCAGCGTCACTAGCGGGGAGAGGGGCCATGAGCAGTTCTTC. The whole variable domain, filled in from reference TRBV9 and TRBJ2-1, reads DSGVTQTPKHLITATGQRVTLRCSPRSGDLSVYWYQQSLDQGLQFLIQYYNGEERAKGNILERFSAQQFPDLHSELNLSSLELGDSALYFCASSVTSGERGHEQFFGPGTRLTVL.